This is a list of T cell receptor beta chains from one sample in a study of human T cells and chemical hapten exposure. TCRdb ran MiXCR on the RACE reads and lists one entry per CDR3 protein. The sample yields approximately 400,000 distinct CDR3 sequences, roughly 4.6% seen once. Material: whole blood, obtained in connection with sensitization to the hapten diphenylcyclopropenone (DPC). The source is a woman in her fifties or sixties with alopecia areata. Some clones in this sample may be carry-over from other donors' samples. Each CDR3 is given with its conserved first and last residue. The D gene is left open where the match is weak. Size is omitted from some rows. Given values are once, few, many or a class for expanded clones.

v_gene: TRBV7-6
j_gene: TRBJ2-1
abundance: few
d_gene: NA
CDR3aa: CASSLVEGLSSYNEQFF
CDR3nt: TGTGCCAGCAGCTTAGTTGAGGGGCTGAGCTCCTACAATGAGCAGTTCTTC

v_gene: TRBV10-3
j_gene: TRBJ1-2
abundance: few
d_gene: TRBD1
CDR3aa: CAIGTGPNYGYTF
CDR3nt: TGTGCCATCGGGACAGGGCCTAACTATGGCTACACCTTC

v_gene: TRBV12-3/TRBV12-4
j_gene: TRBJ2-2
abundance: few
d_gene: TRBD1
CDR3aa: CASTWTGTGELFF
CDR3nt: TGTGCCAGCACCTGGACAGGGACCGGGGAGCTGTTTTTT

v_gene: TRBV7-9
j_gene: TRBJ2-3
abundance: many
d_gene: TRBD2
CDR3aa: CASSLLRTSGSDTQYF
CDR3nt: TGTGCCAGCAGCTTGCTGAGGACTAGCGGGAGCGATACGCAGTATTTT

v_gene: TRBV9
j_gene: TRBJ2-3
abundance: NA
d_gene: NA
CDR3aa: CASGVEARDTQYF
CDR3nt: TGTGCCAGCGGCGTAGAGGCCCGGGATACGCAGTATTTT

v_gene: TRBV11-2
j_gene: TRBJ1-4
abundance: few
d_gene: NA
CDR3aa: CASSLDRWEWVFF
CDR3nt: TGTGCCAGCAGCTTAGATCGGTGGGAGTGGGTGTTTTTT

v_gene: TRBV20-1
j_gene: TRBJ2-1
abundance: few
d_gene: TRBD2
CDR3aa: CSARAPSGYNEQFF
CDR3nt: TGCAGTGCAAGAGCCCCTAGCGGTTACAATGAGCAGTTCTTC

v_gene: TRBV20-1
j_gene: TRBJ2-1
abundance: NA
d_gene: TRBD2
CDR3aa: CSARDPGGRSNEQFF
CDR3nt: TGCAGTGCTAGAGATCCGGGGGGTAGATCCAATGAGCAGTTCTTC

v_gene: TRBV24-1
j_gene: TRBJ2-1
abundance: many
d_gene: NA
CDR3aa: CATSDRLSGEQFF
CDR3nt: TGTGCCACCAGTGACCGGTTAAGCGGTGAGCAGTTCTTC

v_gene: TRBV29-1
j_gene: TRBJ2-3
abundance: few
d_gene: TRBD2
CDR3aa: CSLGGLAGDTQYF
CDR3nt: TGCAGCCTGGGTGGGCTAGCGGGAGATACGCAGTATTTT

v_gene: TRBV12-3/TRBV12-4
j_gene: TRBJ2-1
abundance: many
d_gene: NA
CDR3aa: CASSQENEQFF
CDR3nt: TGTGCCAGCAGTCAGGAGAATGAGCAGTTCTTC

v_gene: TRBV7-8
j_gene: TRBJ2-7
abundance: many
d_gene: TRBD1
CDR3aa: CASSSIDRDLLYEQYF
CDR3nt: TGTGCCAGCAGCTCCATCGACAGGGACCTCCTCTACGAGCAGTACTTC

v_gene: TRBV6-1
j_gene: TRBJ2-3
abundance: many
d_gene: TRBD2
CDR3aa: CASSELPGGGAGDTQYF
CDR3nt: TGTGCCAGCAGTGAACTCCCCGGCGGGGGGGCCGGGGATACGCAGTATTTT

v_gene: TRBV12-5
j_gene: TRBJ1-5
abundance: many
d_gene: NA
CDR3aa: CASGEQGVGQPQHF
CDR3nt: TGTGCTAGTGGTGAACAGGGAGTGGGTCAGCCCCAGCATTTT

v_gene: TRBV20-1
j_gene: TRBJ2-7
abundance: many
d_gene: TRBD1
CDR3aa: CSASGTGGVFYEQYF
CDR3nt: TGCAGTGCTTCAGGGACAGGGGGCGTCTTCTACGAGCAGTACTTC

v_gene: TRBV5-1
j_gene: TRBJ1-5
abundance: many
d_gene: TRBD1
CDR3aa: CASSLGQGNEPQHF
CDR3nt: TGCGCCAGCAGCTTGGGACAGGGGAATGAGCCCCAGCATTTT

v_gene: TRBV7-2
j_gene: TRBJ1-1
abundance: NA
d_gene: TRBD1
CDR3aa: CATGRGQGAEAFF
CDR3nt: TGTGCCACTGGAAGGGGGCAAGGAGCTGAAGCTTTCTTT

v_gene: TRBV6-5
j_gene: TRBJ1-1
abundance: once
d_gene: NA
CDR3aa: CASSYSGATNTEAFF
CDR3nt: TGTGCCAGCAGTTACTCAGGGGCGACGAACACTGAAGCTTTCTTT

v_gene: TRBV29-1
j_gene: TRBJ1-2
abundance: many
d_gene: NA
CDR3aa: CSVRRPGAVDGYTF
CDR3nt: TGCAGCGTGCGTAGGCCGGGGGCAGTCGATGGCTACACCTTC

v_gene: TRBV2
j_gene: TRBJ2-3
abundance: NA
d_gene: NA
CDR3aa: CASSDGSYTDTQYF
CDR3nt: TGTGCCAGCAGTGACGGTAGTTACACAGATACGCAGTATTTT

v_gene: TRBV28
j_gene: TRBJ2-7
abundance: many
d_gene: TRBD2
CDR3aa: CASSFGRLAPYEQYF
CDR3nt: TGTGCCAGCAGTTTCGGGAGACTAGCTCCCTACGAGCAGTACTTC

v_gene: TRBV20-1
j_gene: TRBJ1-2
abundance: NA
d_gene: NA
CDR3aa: CSARDSGKNYGYTF
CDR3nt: TGCAGTGCTAGAGATTCAGGGAAGAACTATGGCTACACCTTC

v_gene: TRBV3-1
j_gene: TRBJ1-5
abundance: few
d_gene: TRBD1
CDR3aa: CASRLTGDNNQPQHF
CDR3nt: TGTGCCAGCAGGCTGACAGGGGATAACAATCAGCCCCAGCATTTT

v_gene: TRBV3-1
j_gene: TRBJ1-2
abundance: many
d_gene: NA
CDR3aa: CASSQWPPGEYGYTF
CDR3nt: TGTGCCAGCAGCCAATGGCCGCCTGGGGAATATGGCTACACCTTC

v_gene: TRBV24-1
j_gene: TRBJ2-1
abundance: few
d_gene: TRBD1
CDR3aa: CATTGVGDNEQFF
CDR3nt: TGTGCCACAACAGGGGTGGGGGACAATGAGCAGTTCTTC

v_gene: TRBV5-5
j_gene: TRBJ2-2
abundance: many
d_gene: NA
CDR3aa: CASSRNTGELFF
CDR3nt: TGTGCCAGCAGCCGGAACACCGGGGAGCTGTTTTTT

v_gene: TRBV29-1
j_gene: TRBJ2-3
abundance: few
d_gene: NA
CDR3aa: CSVDGTSLGSTDTQYF
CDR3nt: TGCAGCGTTGACGGGACTTCTTTAGGAAGCACAGATACGCAGTATTTT

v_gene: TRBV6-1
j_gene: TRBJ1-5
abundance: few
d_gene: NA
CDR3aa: CASSEGTGGLGNQPQHF
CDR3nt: TGTGCCAGCAGTGAAGGTACGGGGGGCCTGGGCAATCAGCCCCAGCATTTT

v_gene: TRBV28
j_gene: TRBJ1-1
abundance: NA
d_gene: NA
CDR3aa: CASRHSTGVNTEAFF
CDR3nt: TGTGCCAGCAGGCACTCAACGGGGGTAAACACTGAAGCTTTCTTT

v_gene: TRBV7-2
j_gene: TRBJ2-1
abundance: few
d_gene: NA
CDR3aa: CASSLGYSSSYNEQFF
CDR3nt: TGTGCCAGCAGCTTAGGATACAGTAGCTCCTACAATGAGCAGTTCTTC

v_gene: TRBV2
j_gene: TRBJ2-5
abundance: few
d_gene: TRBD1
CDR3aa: CASSDLRTGQETQYF
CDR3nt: TGTGCCAGCAGTGATCTCCGGACAGGGCAAGAGACCCAGTACTTC

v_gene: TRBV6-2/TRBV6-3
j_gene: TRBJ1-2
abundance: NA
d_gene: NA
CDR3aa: CASTQRQGRLDGYTF
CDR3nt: TGTGCCAGCACCCAAAGGCAGGGACGATTGGATGGCTACACCTTC

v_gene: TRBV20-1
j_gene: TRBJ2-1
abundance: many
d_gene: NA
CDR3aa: CSARDPSQGKNEQFF
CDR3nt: TGCAGTGCTAGAGATCCGTCGCAGGGGAAGAATGAGCAGTTCTTC

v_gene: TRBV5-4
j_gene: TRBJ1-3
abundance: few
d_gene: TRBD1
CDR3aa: CASSPDRGGGNTIYF
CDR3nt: TGTGCCAGCAGCCCAGACAGGGGAGGAGGAAACACCATATATTTT

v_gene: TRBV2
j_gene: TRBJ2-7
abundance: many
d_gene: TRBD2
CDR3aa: CASSEGSLVSAGEYEQYF
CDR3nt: TGTGCCAGCAGTGAAGGAAGCCTTGTGTCTGCGGGGGAGTACGAGCAGTACTTC

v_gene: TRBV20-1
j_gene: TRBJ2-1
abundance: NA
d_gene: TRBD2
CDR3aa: CSARELAGSVGEQFF
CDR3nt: TGCAGTGCTAGGGAACTAGCGGGATCGGTCGGTGAGCAGTTCTTC

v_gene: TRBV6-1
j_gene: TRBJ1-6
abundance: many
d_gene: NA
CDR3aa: CASSEKAPSSPLHF
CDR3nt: TGTGCCAGCAGTGAGAAAGCCCCGTCTTCACCCCTCCACTTT

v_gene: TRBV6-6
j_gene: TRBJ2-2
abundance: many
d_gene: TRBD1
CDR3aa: CASSPPGQENTGELFF
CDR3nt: TGTGCCAGCAGCCCTCCGGGACAGGAGAACACCGGGGAGCTGTTTTTT

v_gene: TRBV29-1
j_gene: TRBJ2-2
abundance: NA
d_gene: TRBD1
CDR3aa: CSAAPGTGGTGELFF
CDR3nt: TGCAGCGCGGCGCCCGGGACAGGTGGGACCGGGGAGCTGTTTTTT

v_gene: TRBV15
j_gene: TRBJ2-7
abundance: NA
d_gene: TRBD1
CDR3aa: CATSTIPTGDRGHEQYF
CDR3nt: TGTGCCACCAGCACTATCCCAACAGGGGACAGGGGCCACGAGCAGTACTTC

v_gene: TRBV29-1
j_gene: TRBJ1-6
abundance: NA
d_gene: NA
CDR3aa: CSAPKGSSSPLHF
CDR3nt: TGCAGCGCCCCCAAGGGTAGCAGCTCACCCCTCCACTTT

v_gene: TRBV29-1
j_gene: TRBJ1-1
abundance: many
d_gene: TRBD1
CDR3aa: CSVRRGLGDVEAFF
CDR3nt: TGCAGCGTTCGAAGGGGGCTTGGGGATGTTGAAGCTTTCTTT

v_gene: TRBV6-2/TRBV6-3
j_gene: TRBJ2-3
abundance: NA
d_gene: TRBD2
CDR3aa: CASRLWTSGTSTDTQYF
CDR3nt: TGTGCCAGCAGGCTCTGGACTAGCGGGACTAGCACAGATACGCAGTATTTT

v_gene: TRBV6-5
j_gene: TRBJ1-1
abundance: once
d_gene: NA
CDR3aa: CASMSSLRGTEAFF
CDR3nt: TGTGCCAGCATGTCCTCCCTAAGGGGCACTGAAGCTTTCTTT

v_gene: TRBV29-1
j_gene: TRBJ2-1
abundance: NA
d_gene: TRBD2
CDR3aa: CSVGAGAEKVSYNEQFF
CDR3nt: TGCAGCGTTGGTGCGGGAGCGGAAAAAGTGTCCTACAATGAGCAGTTCTTC

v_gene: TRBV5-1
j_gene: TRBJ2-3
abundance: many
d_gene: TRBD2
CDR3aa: CASSLGVAGAGDTQYF
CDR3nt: TGCGCCAGCAGCTTGGGAGTAGCGGGAGCCGGAGATACGCAGTATTTT

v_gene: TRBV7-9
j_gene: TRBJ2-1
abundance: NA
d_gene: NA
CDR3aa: CASSFRVTYNEQFF
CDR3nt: TGTGCCAGCAGCTTTCGAGTAACTTACAATGAGCAGTTCTTC

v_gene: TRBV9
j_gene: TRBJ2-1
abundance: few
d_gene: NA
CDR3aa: CASSVEGNEQFF
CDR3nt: TGTGCCAGCAGCGTAGAGGGTAATGAGCAGTTCTTC

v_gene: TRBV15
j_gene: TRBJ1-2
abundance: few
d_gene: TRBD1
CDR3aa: CATSRVVTGFNGYTF
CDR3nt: TGTGCCACCAGCAGAGTTGTGACAGGGTTTAATGGCTACACCTTC

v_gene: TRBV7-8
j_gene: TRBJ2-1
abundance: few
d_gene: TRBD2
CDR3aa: CASSKTSGGDNEQFF
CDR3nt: TGTGCCAGCAGCAAGACTAGCGGGGGGGACAATGAGCAGTTCTTC

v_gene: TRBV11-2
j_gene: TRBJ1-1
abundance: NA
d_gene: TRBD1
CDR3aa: CASSFRTGEGAFF
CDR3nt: TGTGCCAGCAGCTTTAGAACAGGGGAAGGAGCTTTCTTT

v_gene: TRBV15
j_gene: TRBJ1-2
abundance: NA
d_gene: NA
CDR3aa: CATSRDVGRTDYGYTF
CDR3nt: TGTGCCACCAGCAGAGATGTGGGCAGGACCGACTATGGCTACACCTTC

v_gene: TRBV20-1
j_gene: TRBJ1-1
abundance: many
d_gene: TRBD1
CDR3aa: CSARDRGGQGAKTFF
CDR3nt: TGCAGTGCTAGAGATCGGGGAGGGCAGGGGGCCAAGACTTTCTTT

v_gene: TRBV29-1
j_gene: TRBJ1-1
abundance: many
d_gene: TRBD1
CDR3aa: CSVERQGVTEAFF
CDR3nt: TGCAGCGTTGAAAGACAGGGGGTCACTGAAGCTTTCTTT

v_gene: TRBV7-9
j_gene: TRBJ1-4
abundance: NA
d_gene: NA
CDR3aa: CASSPARERPSEKLFF
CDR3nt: TGTGCCAGCAGCCCAGCACGGGAACGGCCAAGTGAGAAACTGTTTTTT